Sequencing of this T cell receptor beta chain was carried out in a study of T-cell reconstitution after alpha-beta-depleted transplantation in children. In germline, CDR1 is KGHDR, CDR2 SFDVKD. This CDR3 is 14 amino acids long. Deletions cut 5 bases from V and 1 base from J, with 7 bases between. Unique molecular identifiers were used in preparing the TCRbeta library. TCRdb fed the PCR reads into MiXCR, producing one record per CDR3 protein. The table shows some 460,000 distinct CDR3 sequences, with 15% to 20% occurring only once. This TCR was sampled from a boy younger than two who had a stem cell transplant for Wiskott-Aldrich syndrome, so the T cells may come from the graft donor. The chain has TRBV24-1 and TRBJ2-2; maybe TRBD2 (5 bases). This specimen consisted of PBMCs, mostly from graft donor cells, obtained 360 days after TCRalphabeta/CD19-depleted stem cell transplant. For the CDR3, the DNA is TGTGCCACCAGTGTCGGGAAGAACACCGGGGAGCTGTTTTTT. Its translation is CATSVGKNTGELFF.